This T cell receptor beta chain appears in the sequencing data of a study of control samples from healthy donors and cancer patients. Looked up from germline, CDR1 is KGHSH and CDR2 is LQKENI. Trimming pared 1 base from V and 2 bases from J, leaving 8 bases between. This CDR3 region has 14 residues. Sequencing was performed with immunoSEQ multiplex PCR; in TCRdb, only in-frame clones are kept and a portion is missing. The sample has some 140,000 clones, just under 95% seen once. This sequence joins TRBV18 and TRBJ2-5; D call uncertain. The receptor was isolated from a man aged 40-49 years in good health. The sample comprised blood. The CDR3 loop reads CASSPLRSQETQYF. CDR3 coding DNA: TGTGCCAGCTCACCACTGAGAAGTCAAGAGACCCAGTACTTC. Looking up the rest from reference TRBV18 and TRBJ2-5 gives the full variable domain: NAGVMQNPRHLVRRRGQEARLRCSPMKGHSHVYWYRQLPEEGLKFMVYLQKENIIDESGMPKERFSAEFPKEGPSILRIQQVVRGDSAAYFCASSPLRSQETQYFGPGTRLLVL.